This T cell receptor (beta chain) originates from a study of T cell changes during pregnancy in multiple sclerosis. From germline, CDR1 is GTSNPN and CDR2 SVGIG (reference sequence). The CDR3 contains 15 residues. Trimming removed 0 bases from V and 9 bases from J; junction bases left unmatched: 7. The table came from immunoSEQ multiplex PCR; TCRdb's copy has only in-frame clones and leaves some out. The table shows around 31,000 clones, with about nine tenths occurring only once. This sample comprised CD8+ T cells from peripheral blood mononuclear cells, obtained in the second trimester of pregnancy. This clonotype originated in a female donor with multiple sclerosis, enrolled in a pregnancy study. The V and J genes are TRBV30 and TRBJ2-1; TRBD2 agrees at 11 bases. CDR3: CAWSVLASGRIEQFF. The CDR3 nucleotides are TGTGCCTGGAGTGTATTGGCTAGCGGGAGGATTGAGCAGTTCTTC.